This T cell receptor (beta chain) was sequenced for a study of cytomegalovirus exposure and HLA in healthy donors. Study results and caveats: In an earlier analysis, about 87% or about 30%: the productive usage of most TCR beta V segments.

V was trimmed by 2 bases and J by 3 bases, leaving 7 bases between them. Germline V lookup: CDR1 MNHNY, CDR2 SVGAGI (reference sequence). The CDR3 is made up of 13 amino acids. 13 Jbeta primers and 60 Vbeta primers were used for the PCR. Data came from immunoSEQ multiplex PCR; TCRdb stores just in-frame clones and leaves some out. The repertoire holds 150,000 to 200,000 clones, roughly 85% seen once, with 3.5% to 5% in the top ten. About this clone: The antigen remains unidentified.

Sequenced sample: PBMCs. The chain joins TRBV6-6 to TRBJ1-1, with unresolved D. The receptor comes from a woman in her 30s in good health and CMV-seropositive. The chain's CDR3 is CASSYGPDTEAFF. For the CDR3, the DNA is TGTGCCAGCAGTTACGGCCCAGACACTGAAGCTTTCTTT.